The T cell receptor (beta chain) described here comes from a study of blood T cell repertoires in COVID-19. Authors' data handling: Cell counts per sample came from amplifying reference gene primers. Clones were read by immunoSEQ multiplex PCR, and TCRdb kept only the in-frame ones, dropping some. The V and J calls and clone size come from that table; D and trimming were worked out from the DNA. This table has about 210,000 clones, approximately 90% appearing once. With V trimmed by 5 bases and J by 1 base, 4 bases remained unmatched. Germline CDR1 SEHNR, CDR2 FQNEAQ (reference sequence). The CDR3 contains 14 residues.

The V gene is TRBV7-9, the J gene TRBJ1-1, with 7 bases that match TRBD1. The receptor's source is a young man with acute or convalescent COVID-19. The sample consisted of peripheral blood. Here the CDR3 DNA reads TGTGCCAGCAGCCAGCGGACAGGGAACACTGAAGCTTTCTTT. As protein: CASSQRTGNTEAFF.